A selection of T cell receptor beta chains follows, all from one sample in a study of OX40 agonist ivuxolimab in advanced cancers. Sequencing used immunoSEQ multiplex PCR; TCRdb keeps in-frame clones, though not all of them. Of some 20,000 clones listed, about 80% were seen once; the top ten hold approximately 3.9%. The material sequenced was CD4+ or CD8+ T cells sorted from blood, taken in a trial of the OX40 agonist ivuxolimab. Receptors were obtained from an adult with an advanced solid tumor such as melanoma, head and neck, liver or kidney cancer. The CDR3 runs from the conserved cysteine through the conserved F or W. D genes are given only for firm matches. Part of the rows lack a size; the others show once, few, many or a class for expanded clones.

d_gene	abundance	v_gene	j_gene	CDR3nt	CDR3aa
TRBD2	-	TRBV5-4	TRBJ2-3	TGTGCCAGCAGCTTGTGGCTAGCGGGAGAGGCAGATACGCAGTATTTT	CASSLWLAGEADTQYF
TRBD2	-	TRBV5-1	TRBJ2-3	TGCGCCAGCAGGCCTACTAGCGGGAGGGCAACTAGCACAGATACGCAGTATTTT	CASRPTSGRATSTDTQYF
-	-	TRBV19	TRBJ1-2	TGTGCCAGTAGTATAAACAGCGACTATGGCTACACCTTC	CASSINSDYGYTF
TRBD1	-	TRBV7-2	TRBJ1-3	TGTGCCAGCAGTCCACGACAGGGGGGAAACACCATATATTTT	CASSPRQGGNTIYF
-	-	TRBV5-6	TRBJ1-1	TGTGCCAGCAGCTTTTGGTACGTGAACACTGAAGCTTTCTTT	CASSFWYVNTEAFF
-	few	TRBV7-3	TRBJ2-2	TGTGCCAGCGGACCCGACCTCACCGGGGAGCTGTTTTTT	CASGPDLTGELFF
-	-	TRBV5-4	TRBJ2-7	TGTGCCAGCAGTATGACCGGGAGTCTGCGCGAGCAGTACTTC	CASSMTGSLREQYF
-	-	TRBV7-2	TRBJ1-1	TGTGCCAGCAGCTTGAAGGAAAGACCTCTGGGCTTCCTGAACACTGAAGCTTTCTTT	CASSLKERPLGFLNTEAFF
-	-	TRBV7-2	TRBJ2-1	TGTGCCAGCAGCTTAGCGGGGAGCTCCTACAATGAGCAGTTCTTC	CASSLAGSSYNEQFF
-	few	TRBV30	TRBJ2-5	TGTGCCTGGAGTGTATCGACGAGGGAAGAGACCCAGTACTTC	CAWSVSTREETQYF
TRBD1	-	TRBV2	TRBJ1-5	TGTGCCAGCACTTTGACAGGGAGGTTTCAGCCCCAGCATTTT	CASTLTGRFQPQHF
-	-	TRBV7-3	TRBJ1-1	TGTGCCAGCAGCTCCACCCGGAACACTGAAGCTTTCTTT	CASSSTRNTEAFF
-	-	TRBV2	TRBJ1-2	TGTGCCAGCGGGGCCACTCCTAACTATGGCTACACCTTC	CASGATPNYGYTF
TRBD2	-	TRBV6-8	TRBJ2-1	TGTGCCAGCAGTTGGGCGGGGGATTACAATGAGCAGTTCTTC	CASSWAGDYNEQFF
TRBD2	-	TRBV7-2	TRBJ2-3	TGTGCCAGCAGCTTATCTCGGGAGGGCCCGGATACGCAGTATTTT	CASSLSREGPDTQYF
TRBD2	-	TRBV5-4	TRBJ2-1	TGTGCCAGCAGCCCCGGGACTAGTGGCTACAATGAGCAGTTCTTC	CASSPGTSGYNEQFF
-	once	TRBV14	TRBJ1-2	TGTGCCAGCAGCCAGGAAGCTCACTATGGCTACACCTTC	CASSQEAHYGYTF
-	-	TRBV7-7	TRBJ2-5	TGTGCCAGCAGCTTAAGCCCCAAAGCAGAGACCCAGTACTTC	CASSLSPKAETQYF
-	-	TRBV29-1	TRBJ2-5	TGCAGCGCGGGGCCTAGAAAAGTGTTCGAGACCCAGTACTTC	CSAGPRKVFETQYF
TRBD2	-	TRBV28	TRBJ2-3	TGTGCCAGCAGTTCACCCGGGACTAGCGGGTCGGATACGCAGTATTTT	CASSSPGTSGSDTQYF
TRBD2	-	TRBV28	TRBJ2-2	TGTGCCAGCAGTCCATCTAGCGGGAGTACCACCGGGGAGCTGTTTTTT	CASSPSSGSTTGELFF
-	-	TRBV9	TRBJ2-3	TGTGCCAGCAGCGCTCAGGACCTAGATACGCAGTATTTT	CASSAQDLDTQYF
TRBD2	-	TRBV6-1	TRBJ2-5	TGTGCCCACGGGAGGGAACCAGCGCTGGGGGAGACCCAGTACTTC	CAHGREPALGETQYF
TRBD1	once	TRBV2	TRBJ1-6	TGTGCCAGCAGGGACAGGGGTGATTCACCCCTCCACTTT	CASRDRGDSPLHF
-	-	TRBV6-6	TRBJ2-1	TGTGCCAGCATAGGGGCGGGTTCCTACAATGAGCAGTTCTTC	CASIGAGSYNEQFF
-	-	TRBV6-6	TRBJ1-1	TGTGCCAGCAGTTACGACAGCGGGAACACTGAAGCTTTCTTT	CASSYDSGNTEAFF
TRBD2	-	TRBV19	TRBJ2-1	TGTGCCAGTAGTCCCGGGACTAGGAGGGGCCAGCAGCAGTTCTTC	CASSPGTRRGQQQFF
-	-	TRBV18	TRBJ2-3	TGTGCCAGCTCACAACAGGGTAGCACAGATACGCAGTATTTT	CASSQQGSTDTQYF
TRBD1	-	TRBV5-6	TRBJ1-4	TGTGCCAGCAGCTCCCGGGGAGGGGGCGTCGAAAAACTGTTTTTT	CASSSRGGGVEKLFF
-	few	TRBV11-1	TRBJ2-2	TGTGCCAGCAGCTTATCCGACACCGGGGAGCTGTTTTTT	CASSLSDTGELFF
TRBD2	-	TRBV11-2	TRBJ2-2	TGTGCCAGCAGCTCCGGACTAGCGGTCCACCGGGGAGCTGTTTTT	CASSSGLAVHRGAVF
TRBD2	-	TRBV7-8	TRBJ2-1	TGTGCCAGCAGCTTTGGGACTAGCCGTAAGTTCTTC	CASSFGTSRKFF
-	once	TRBV30	TRBJ2-3	TGTGCCTGGAAACACGGACGGGGCACAGATACGCAGTATTTT	CAWKHGRGTDTQYF
TRBD1	-	TRBV2	TRBJ2-1	TGTGCCAGCAGTGAAATAACAGGGGTAAATGAGCAGTTCTTC	CASSEITGVNEQFF
-	-	TRBV28	TRBJ2-5	TGTGCCAGCAGTTTATATAGGGAGACCCAGTACTTC	CASSLYRETQYF
-	-	TRBV10-1	TRBJ2-1	TGCGCCAGCAGGTCTACAGGACCTCGCTCCTACAATGAGCAGTTCTTC	CASRSTGPRSYNEQFF
TRBD2	-	TRBV28	TRBJ2-5	TGTGCCAGCAAGGGGGCCGGGACTAGCGGGGAGACCCAGTACTTC	CASKGAGTSGETQYF
-	-	TRBV30	TRBJ1-5	TGTGCCTGGAGTGGTGGTTCCGGTCAGCCCCAGCATTTT	CAWSGGSGQPQHF
-	-	TRBV4-1	TRBJ2-3	TGCGCCAGCAGCCAAGAACGGAGGGCCGAAGGCACAGATACGCAGTATTTT	CASSQERRAEGTDTQYF
TRBD1	once	TRBV28	TRBJ1-1	TGTGCCAGCAGTCTTCAGGGGGCCGACACTGAAGCTTTCTTT	CASSLQGADTEAFF
-	-	TRBV19	TRBJ1-5	TGTGCCAGTAGTATAGATAGGTATCAGCCCCAGCATTTT	CASSIDRYQPQHF
-	-	TRBV28	TRBJ2-7	TGTGCCAGCAGCGAACTTCGACCCGTCTCCGGCGAGCAGTACTTC	CASSELRPVSGEQYF
-	-	TRBV18	TRBJ2-1	TGTGCCAGCTCACCTGGCGGAGGCTCCTACAATGAGCAGTTCTTC	CASSPGGGSYNEQFF
TRBD1	-	TRBV7-9	TRBJ2-1	TGTGCCAGCAGCACCGGGACAGGACAGTTCTTC	CASSTGTGQFF